One sample yielded the 28 T cell receptor beta chains listed below, sequenced in a study of early T cells in non-severe SARS-CoV-2 infection. TCRdb ran MiXCR on the 5' RACE reads and lists one entry per CDR3 protein. The table lists just over 9,000 distinct CDR3 sequences, about 4.8% of them singletons. Sequencing was performed on whole blood. All receptors derive from an adult who was a healthcare worker with PCR-confirmed SARS-CoV-2 infection or an uninfected control (not recorded which).

By sample fraction, this clonotype is medium-sized. The rearrangement joins TRBV28 to TRBJ2-1; 8 nucleotides align to TRBD2. This CDR3 contains 13 residues. Looked up from germline, CDR1 is MDHEN and CDR2 is SYDVKM. V lost 4 bases, J lost 15 bases, and 11 bases stayed unmatched. The CDR3 here is CASSSHSAGGVFF. The CDR3 DNA is TGTGCCAGCAGTTCCCATTCTGCGGGAGGTGTGTTCTTC.

Many counts were recorded for this clonotype. V and J are TRBV24-1 and TRBJ1-3; D is perhaps TRBD1 (5 bases). The V end lost 7 bases, the J end lost 2 bases, and 11 bases lay between the germline ends. The CDR3 has 14 amino acids. CDR1 and CDR2 (germline): KGHDR, SFDVKD. The CDR3 coding sequence is TGTGCCACCAGGGGACCCGTAGCTGGAAACACCATATATTTT. Its protein is CATRGPVAGNTIYF.

This clonotype came up many times. V is TRBV11-2 and J is TRBJ1-1; TRBD1 is a possible D gene (5 bases). The germline V and J ends were trimmed by 2 bases and 6 bases, with 10 bases remaining between them. From germline, CDR1 is SGHAT and CDR2 FQNNGV. This CDR3 has 13 residues. The CDR3 protein is CASSLLRDAEAFF. CDR3 nucleotides: TGTGCCAGCAGCTTATTGAGGGACGCTGAAGCTTTCTTT.

This clonotype was seen at least ten times. The chain is built from TRBV20-1 and TRBJ2-3; either TRBD1 or TRBD2 may fit D (5 bases each). The CDR3 totals 12 residues. Trimming left V 5 bases short and J 2 bases short, with 8 bases between. Germline values: CDR1 DFQATT, CDR2 SNEGSKA (reference sequence). The CDR3 reads CSAGGFTDTQYF. CDR3 in DNA: TGCAGTGCTGGGGGATTCACAGATACGCAGTATTTT.

This clonotype occurred a few times. This chain links TRBV12-3 or TRBV12-4 with TRBJ2-7, with 9 positions matching TRBD2. The trim removed 6 bases at V and 4 bases at J, leaving 7 bases unmatched. The CDR3 extends over 14 amino acids. CDR3 in amino acids: CASRTAGGSYEQYF. CDR3 coding DNA: TGTGCCAGCAGAACAGCGGGAGGCTCTTACGAGCAGTACTTC.

The V gene is TRBV7-9, the J gene TRBJ1-5; 7 bases fit TRBD1. Germline lookup yields CDR1 SEHNR and CDR2 FQNEAQ (reference sequence). The CDR3 contains 15 residues. J was trimmed by 3 bases and V by 5 bases; bases with no gene match: 7. The DNA of the CDR3 is TGTGCCAGCAGCCTATCTGGACAGGTCAATCAGCCCCAGCATTTT. As protein: CASSLSGQVNQPQHF.

This clonotype was picked up many times. CDR3 sequence (DNA): TGTGCCAGCAGCCCCGGGGGGGGCCTTGCCAAAAACATTCAGTACTTC. It encodes CASSPGGGLAKNIQYF. V is TRBV7-2 and J is TRBJ2-4, with 8 bases matching TRBD2. Losses at the gene ends were 5 bases for V and 1 base for J; bases not matched to a gene: 7. The germline V gene encodes CDR1 SGHTA and CDR2 FQGNSA. This CDR3 contains 16 residues. Complete variable domain (other parts from reference TRBV7-2 and TRBJ2-4): GAGVSQSPSNKVTEKGKDVELRCDPISGHTALYWYRQSLGQGLEFLIYFQGNSAPDKSGLPSDRFSAERTGGSVSTLTIQRTQQEDSAVYLCASSPGGGLAKNIQYFGAGTRLSVL.

This clonotype rates as medium-sized. The chain combines TRBV5-1 with TRBJ2-7, with D perhaps TRBD2 (6 bases). Germline V gene lookup returns CDR1 SGHRS and CDR2 YFSETQ. The ends were cut back, 4 bases at V and 3 bases at J, with 14 bases in the middle. The CDR3 is 14 residues long. The CDR3 loop is CASSTGLGNYEQYF. In DNA, the CDR3 is TGCGCCAGCAGCACGGGACTCGGAAACTACGAGCAGTACTTC.

This clonotype is labeled medium-sized. The rearrangement links TRBV7-2 to TRBJ2-1; D is perhaps TRBD1 or TRBD2 (5 bases each). V was clipped by 6 bases and J by 1 base, with 16 bases between them. This CDR3 has 16 amino acids. The germline V gene encodes CDR1 SGHTA and CDR2 FQGNSA. The CDR3 sequence is CASRYFGTSSYNEQFF. The CDR3 nucleotides read TGTGCCAGCAGATATTTCGGGACCAGTTCCTACAATGAGCAGTTCTTC.

By its share, this clonotype is medium-sized. V is TRBV18 and J is TRBJ2-7; the D call may be TRBD1 or TRBD2 (6 bases each). Germline CDR1 is KGHSH and CDR2 is LQKENI. The CDR3 length is 15 residues. V gave up 0 bases and J gave up 3 bases, with 12 bases separating them. The CDR3 bases are TGTGCCAGCTCACCACCACGGGGGCTTAGCTACGAGCAGTACTTC. It yields the protein CASSPPRGLSYEQYF.

This clonotype was picked up many times. The genes are TRBV7-3 and TRBJ2-7, with a weak D call TRBD2 (6 bases). V lost 2 bases and J 1 base, leaving 12 bases between the germline ends. This CDR3 region has 15 residues. Per the germline V gene, CDR1 is SGHTA and CDR2 is FQGTGA. Here the CDR3 reads CASSLSGGRSYEQYF. The CDR3 bases are TGTGCCAGCAGCTTATCCGGGGGAAGGTCCTACGAGCAGTACTTC.

This clonotype qualifies as medium-sized. This chain connects TRBV20-1 to TRBJ1-1; D call uncertain. The CDR3 consists of 14 residues. CDR1 and CDR2 from the germline V gene are DFQATT and SNEGSKA (reference sequence). Trimming stripped 5 bases from V and 1 base from J, with 14 bases between. Here the CDR3 reads CSAWSLVSNTEAFF. CDR3 DNA sequence: TGCAGTGCTTGGAGTCTGGTTTCGAACACTGAAGCTTTCTTT.

This clonotype was seen at least ten times. The chain uses TRBV30 and TRBJ2-1; a possible D gene is TRBD1 (6 bases). CDR3 length equals 13 residues. V was shortened by 4 bases and J by 2 bases, with 9 bases between the two germline ends. The germline gives CDR1 GTSNPN, CDR2 SVGIG (reference sequence). CDR3 nucleotide sequence: TGTGCCTGGATGCAGGGGCCCTACAATGAGCAGTTCTTC. Translated, it gives CAWMQGPYNEQFF.

This clonotype is deemed medium-sized. This rearrangement joins TRBV7-9 to TRBJ1-5, with D possibly matching TRBD1 (5 bases). V lost 1 base, J lost 0 bases, and 10 bases lay in between. Germline CDR1 reads SEHNR; CDR2 reads FQNEAQ (reference sequence). This CDR3 is built from 16 residues. Here the CDR3 DNA reads TGTGCCAGCAGCTTAGGAGGGGATTATAGCAATCAGCCCCAGCATTTT. It translates to CASSLGGDYSNQPQHF.

By sample share, this clonotype is medium-sized. The V call is TRBV6-2 or TRBV6-3, the J call TRBJ2-7; D perhaps matches TRBD2 (5 bases). Germline-derived CDR1 and CDR2 are MNHEY and SVGEGT. The CDR3 totals 14 residues. The V end was cut by 6 bases, the J end by 2 bases, with 14 bases between. In nucleotides, the CDR3 is TGTGCCAGCAGGAGCCTGACTATCCCCTACGAGCAGTACGTC. It encodes CASRSLTIPYEQYV.

By proportion, this clonotype is medium-sized (0.01 to 0.1%). The gene calls are TRBV18 and TRBJ2-1; TRBD2 matches at 7 bases. CDR1 and CDR2 (germline): KGHSH, LQKENI. The CDR3 consists of 16 residues. V shed 1 base and J 7 bases; nucleotides not matched to a gene: 10. CDR3 amino acids: CASSPLLSGRMNEQFF. CDR3 coding DNA: TGTGCCAGCTCACCACTCCTCTCCGGGAGGATGAATGAGCAGTTCTTC.

The table lists this clonotype with many counts. This chain uses TRBV4-1 with TRBJ2-3; the D is unclear. CDR3 size: 15 residues. Trimming left V 0 bases short and J 0 bases short, with 7 bases between. The V gene's germline CDR1 is MGHRA and CDR2 YSYEKL. The CDR3 bases are TGCGCCAGCAGCCAAGAGGTCCGTAGCACAGATACGCAGTATTTT. The encoded protein is CASSQEVRSTDTQYF.

This clonotype was seen many times. The V gene is TRBV10-3, the J gene TRBJ2-1, with D possibly matching TRBD2 (5 bases). The germline CDR1 and CDR2 sequences are ENHRY and SYGVKD. The germline V and J ends were trimmed by 10 bases and 6 bases, with 16 bases remaining between them. This CDR3 has 13 amino acids. The CDR3 coding sequence is TGTGCCACCTACAGTCGCCGGGGCAATGAGCAGTTCTTC. Protein: CATYSRRGNEQFF.

The sample holds many counts of this clonotype. V and J are TRBV5-6 and TRBJ2-3; 9 bases are shared with TRBD2. The germline CDR1 and CDR2 sequences are SGHDT and YYEEEE. This CDR3 is built from 16 residues. Trimming took 2 bases from V and 6 from J; bases not matched to a gene: 10. The CDR3 reads CASSFIAGGLTDTQYF. The CDR3 region has the DNA TGTGCCAGCAGCTTCATCGCGGGGGGGCTGACCGATACGCAGTATTTT. Complete variable domain (other parts from reference TRBV5-6 and TRBJ2-3): DAGVTQSPTHLIKTRGQQVTLRCSPKSGHDTVSWYQQALGQGPQFIFQYYEEEERQRGNFPDRFSGHQFPNYSSELNVNALLLGDSALYLCASSFIAGGLTDTQYFGPGTRLTVL.

This clonotype was seen repeatedly, ten times or more. This chain uses TRBV7-3 with TRBJ2-1; D is perhaps TRBD2 (6 bases). Trimming stripped 5 bases from V and 3 bases from J, with 14 bases between. Germline V gene lookup returns CDR1 SGHTA and CDR2 FQGTGA. The CDR3 totals 15 residues. This chain's CDR3 is CASSPGRDVYNEQFF. DNA for the CDR3: TGTGCCAGCAGCCCCGGGCGGGATGTCTACAATGAGCAGTTCTTC.

This clonotype ranks as medium-sized. This chain uses TRBV10-1 with TRBJ2-7; D unclear. V was pared by 0 bases and J by 0 bases, with 3 bases between. Looked up from germline, CDR1 is WNHNN and CDR2 is SYGVQD (reference sequence). This CDR3 is 13 amino acids long. CDR3 loop: CASSESSSYEQYF. In nucleotides, the CDR3 is TGCGCCAGCAGTGAGTCGTCCTCCTACGAGCAGTACTTC.

By share of the sample, this clonotype is medium-sized. The chain employs TRBV6-5 and TRBJ2-3, with TRBD2 matching over 12 bases. The CDR3 loop spans 16 amino acids. CDR1 and CDR2 (germline): MNHEY, SVGAGI. The trim removed 5 bases at V and 3 bases at J, leaving 6 bases unmatched. DNA for the CDR3: TGTGCCAGCAGTCGCCCGGGACTAGCGGGTACAGATACGCAGTATTTT. Translation: CASSRPGLAGTDTQYF.

This clonotype is categorized as medium-sized (0.01 to 0.1%). The rearrangement links TRBV20-1 to TRBJ2-7; D is perhaps TRBD2 (6 bases). V was shortened by 5 bases and J by 8 bases, with 13 bases between the two germline ends. Germline V gives CDR1 DFQATT, CDR2 SNEGSKA (reference sequence). The CDR3 sequence is 11 residues long. The CDR3 DNA follows: TGCAGTGCTGCGGGGCCGGGGCAGCAGTACTTC. Its protein product is CSAAGPGQQYF.

By sample share, this clonotype is medium-sized (0.01 to 0.1%). The chain employs TRBV13 and TRBJ2-1, with D possibly matching TRBD2 (6 bases). The CDR3 is made up of 14 amino acids. V was shortened by 4 bases and J by 5 bases, with 12 bases between the two germline ends. Per the germline V gene, CDR1 is PRHDT and CDR2 is FYEKMQ (reference sequence). As DNA, the CDR3 is TGTGCCAGCAGCTCACTAGCTTCCAACAATGAGCAGTTCTTC. This sequence encodes CASSSLASNNEQFF.

This clonotype was counted ten times or more. The rearrangement uses TRBV10-3 and TRBJ2-7; D gene ambiguous. CDR1 and CDR2 (germline): ENHRY, SYGVKD. V gave up 8 bases and J gave up 3 bases, with 11 bases separating them. The CDR3 covers 12 residues. The CDR3 spells CAIGEGIYEQYF. CDR3 DNA sequence: TGTGCCATCGGCGAAGGCATCTACGAGCAGTACTTC.

In its sample, this clonotype was seen many times. The chain is built from TRBV19 and TRBJ2-7, with 7 bases that match TRBD2. The CDR3 runs to 14 residues. Germline V gene lookup returns CDR1 LNHDA and CDR2 SQIVND (reference sequence). V dropped 6 bases and J dropped 2; count of bases not matched to a gene: 7. The CDR3 sequence is CASSKAGDPYEQYF. DNA for the CDR3: TGTGCCAGTAGCAAGGCGGGAGATCCCTACGAGCAGTACTTC.

This clonotype is labeled as medium-sized. The V call is TRBV19, the J call TRBJ1-6, with D uncertain. V dropped 5 bases and J dropped 10 bases, with 18 bases sitting between them. The germline V gene has CDR1 LNHDA and CDR2 SQIVND (reference sequence). CDR3 length: 15 amino acids. The DNA for the CDR3 is TGTGCCAGTAGTGTCCGAGTTGGGGAGTACTCACCCCTCCACTTT. Its translation is CASSVRVGEYSPLHF.

This clonotype has ten or more counts. V gene TRBV15 combines with J gene TRBJ2-7; the D is unclear. V shed 0 bases and J shed 1 base, with 7 bases lying between them. The CDR3 runs to 14 residues. Germline lookup yields CDR1 LNHNV and CDR2 YYDKDF (reference sequence). CDR3 amino acids: CATSRDSRSYEQYF. The CDR3 DNA is TGTGCCACCAGCAGAGATAGCAGATCCTACGAGCAGTACTTC.